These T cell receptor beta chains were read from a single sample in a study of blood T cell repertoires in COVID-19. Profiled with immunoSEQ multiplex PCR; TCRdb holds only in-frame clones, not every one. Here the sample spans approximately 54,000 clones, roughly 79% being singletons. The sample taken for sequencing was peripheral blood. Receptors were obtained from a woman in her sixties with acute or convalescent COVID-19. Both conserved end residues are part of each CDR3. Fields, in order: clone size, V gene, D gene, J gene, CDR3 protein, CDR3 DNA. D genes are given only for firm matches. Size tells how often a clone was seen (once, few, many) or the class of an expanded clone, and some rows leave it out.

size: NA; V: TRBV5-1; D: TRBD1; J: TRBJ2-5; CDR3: CASSANRGEETQYF; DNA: TGCGCCAGCAGCGCAAACAGGGGGGAAGAGACCCAGTACTTC
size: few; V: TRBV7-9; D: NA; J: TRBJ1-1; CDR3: CASSTRVAGAEAFF; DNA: TGTGCCAGCAGCACGAGGGTAGCGGGCGCTGAAGCTTTCTTT
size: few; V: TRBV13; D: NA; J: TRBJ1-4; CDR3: CASSLGRYEKLFF; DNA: TGTGCCAGCAGCTTAGGGCGTTATGAAAAACTGTTTTTT
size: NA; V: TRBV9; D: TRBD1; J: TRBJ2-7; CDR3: CASSDRTGTISEQYF; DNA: TGTGCCAGCAGCGATCGGACAGGAACGATCTCCGAGCAGTACTTC
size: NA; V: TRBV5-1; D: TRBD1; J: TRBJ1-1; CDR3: CASATGDGTEAFF; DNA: TGCGCCAGCGCGACAGGGGATGGCACTGAAGCTTTCTTT
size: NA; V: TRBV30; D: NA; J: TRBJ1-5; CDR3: CAWSQTAEPQHF; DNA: TGTGCCTGGAGTCAGACTGCTGAGCCCCAGCATTTT
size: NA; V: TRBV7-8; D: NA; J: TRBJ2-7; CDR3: CASSLVSLYEQYF; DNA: TGTGCCAGCAGCTTAGTAAGCCTCTACGAGCAGTACTTC
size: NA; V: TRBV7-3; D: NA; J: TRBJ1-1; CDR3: CASSPYTVTEAFF; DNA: TGTGCCAGCAGCCCCTATACGGTTACTGAAGCTTTCTTT
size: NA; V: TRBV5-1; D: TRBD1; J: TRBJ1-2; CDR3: CASSLSGQFVYGYTF; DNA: TGCGCCAGCAGCTTGTCGGGACAGTTCGTCTATGGCTACACCTTC
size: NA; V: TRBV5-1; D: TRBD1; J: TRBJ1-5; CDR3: CASSLSGGPLQPQHF; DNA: TGCGCCAGCAGCCTCTCAGGGGGGCCTTTACAGCCCCAGCATTTT
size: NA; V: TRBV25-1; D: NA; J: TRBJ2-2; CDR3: CASSDGQSRDTGELFF; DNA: TGTGCCAGCAGTGATGGACAGTCGCGCGACACCGGGGAGCTGTTTTTT
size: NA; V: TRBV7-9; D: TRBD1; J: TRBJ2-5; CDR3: CASSSGDRSEETQYF; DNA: TGTGCCAGCAGCTCCGGGGACAGGTCGGAGGAGACCCAGTACTTC
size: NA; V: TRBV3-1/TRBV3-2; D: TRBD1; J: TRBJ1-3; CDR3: CASSPPGGFGNTIYF; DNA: TGTGCCAGCAGCCCCCCAGGGGGGTTCGGAAACACCATATATTTT
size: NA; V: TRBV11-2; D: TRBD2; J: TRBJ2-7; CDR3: CASSLELAGAYEQYF; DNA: TGTGCCAGCAGCTTAGAACTAGCGGGGGCCTACGAGCAGTACTTC
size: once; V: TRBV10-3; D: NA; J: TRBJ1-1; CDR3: CAIKGDTQNTEAFF; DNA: TGTGCCATCAAGGGGGACACCCAGAACACTGAAGCTTTCTTT
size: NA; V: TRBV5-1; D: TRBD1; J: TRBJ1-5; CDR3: CASSLTGASNQPQHF; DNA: TGCGCCAGCAGCTTGACAGGGGCAAGCAATCAGCCCCAGCATTTT
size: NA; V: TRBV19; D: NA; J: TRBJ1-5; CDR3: CASSPGGGQPQHF; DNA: TGTGCCAGTAGCCCTGGGGGGGGTCAGCCCCAGCATTTT
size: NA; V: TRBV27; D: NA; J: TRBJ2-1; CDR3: CASSLSPGWGNEQFF; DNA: TGTGCCAGCAGTTTATCGCCAGGGTGGGGCAATGAGCAGTTCTTC
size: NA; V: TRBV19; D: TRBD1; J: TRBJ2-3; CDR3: CASSILTGGGADTQYF; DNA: TGTGCCAGTAGTATCCTAACAGGGGGCGGTGCAGATACGCAGTATTTT
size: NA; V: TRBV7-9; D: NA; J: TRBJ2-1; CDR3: CASSLARGPNNEQFF; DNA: TGTGCCAGCAGCTTAGCCCGCGGGCCTAACAATGAGCAGTTCTTC
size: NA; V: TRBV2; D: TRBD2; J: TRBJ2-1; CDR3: CASFPRPLAEAEQFF; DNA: TGTGCCAGCTTCCCGCGCCCACTAGCGGAAGCGGAGCAGTTCTTC
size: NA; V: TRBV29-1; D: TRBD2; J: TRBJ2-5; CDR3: CSVGAGGLQETQYF; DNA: TGCAGCGTGGGAGCGGGGGGGCTCCAAGAGACCCAGTACTTC
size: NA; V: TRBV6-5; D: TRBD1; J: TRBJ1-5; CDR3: CASRRTGRNQPQHF; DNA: TGTGCCAGCAGGAGGACAGGGCGCAATCAGCCCCAGCATTTT
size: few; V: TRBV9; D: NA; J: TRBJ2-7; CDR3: CASSVEGSSYEQYF; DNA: TGTGCCAGCAGCGTAGAAGGGAGCTCCTACGAGCAGTACTTC
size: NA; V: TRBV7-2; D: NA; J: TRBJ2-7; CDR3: CASSLDGQYYEQYF; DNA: TGTGCCAGCAGCTTAGACGGACAGTACTACGAGCAGTACTTC
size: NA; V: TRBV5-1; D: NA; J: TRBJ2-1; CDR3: CASSLPGVNEQFF; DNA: TGCGCCAGCAGCTTACCCGGGGTGAATGAGCAGTTCTTC
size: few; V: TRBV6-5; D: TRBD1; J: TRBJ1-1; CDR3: CATQTGGAITEAFF; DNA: TGTGCCACCCAGACAGGGGGCGCGATCACTGAAGCTTTCTTT
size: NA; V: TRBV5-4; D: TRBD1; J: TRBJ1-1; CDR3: CASSDRDNTEAFF; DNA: TGTGCCAGCAGTGACAGGGACAACACTGAAGCTTTCTTT
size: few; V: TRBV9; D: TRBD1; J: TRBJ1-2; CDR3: CASSVVPQGGDYGYTF; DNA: TGTGCCAGCAGCGTAGTACCACAGGGGGGGGACTATGGCTACACCTTC
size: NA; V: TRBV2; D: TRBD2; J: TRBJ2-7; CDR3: CASNPGLAGGPAYEQYF; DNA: TGTGCCAGCAACCCGGGACTAGCGGGAGGGCCCGCCTACGAGCAGTACTTC
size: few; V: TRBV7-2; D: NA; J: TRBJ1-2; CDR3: CASSFWPEGYGYTF; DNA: TGTGCCAGCAGCTTTTGGCCGGAGGGGTATGGCTACACCTTC
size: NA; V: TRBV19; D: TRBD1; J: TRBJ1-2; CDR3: CASSFDRGGNYGYTF; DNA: TGTGCCAGTAGTTTCGACAGGGGTGGGAACTATGGCTACACCTTC
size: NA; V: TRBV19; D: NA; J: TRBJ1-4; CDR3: CASSGQLVEKLFF; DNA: TGTGCCAGCTCAGGACAGCTCGTAGAAAAACTGTTTTTT
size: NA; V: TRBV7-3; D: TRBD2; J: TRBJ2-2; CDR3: CASSLGGVDTGELFF; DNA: TGTGCCAGCAGCTTAGGGGGGGTAGACACCGGGGAGCTGTTTTTT
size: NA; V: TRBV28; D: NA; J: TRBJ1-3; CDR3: CASTPGGSSGNTIYF; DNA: TGTGCCAGCACACCGGGGGGGAGCTCTGGAAACACCATATATTTT
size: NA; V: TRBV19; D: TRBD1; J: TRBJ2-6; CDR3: CASSRIGKDRAGANVLTF; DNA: TGTGCCAGTAGTAGGATAGGAAAGGACAGGGCCGGGGCCAACGTCCTGACTTTC
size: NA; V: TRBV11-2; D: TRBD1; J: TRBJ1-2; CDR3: CASSARQGAHGYTF; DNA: TGTGCCAGCAGCGCCCGACAGGGGGCGCATGGCTACACCTTC
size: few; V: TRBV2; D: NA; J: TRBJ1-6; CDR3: CASSELSSYNSPLHF; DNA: TGTGCCAGCAGTGAGCTGAGCTCCTATAATTCACCCCTCCACTTT
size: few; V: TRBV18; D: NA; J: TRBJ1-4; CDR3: CASSPNPLQAAKLFF; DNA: TGTGCCAGCTCACCGAACCCACTACAGGCCGCGAAACTGTTTTTT
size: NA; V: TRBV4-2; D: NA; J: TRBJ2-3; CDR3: CASSQDLSPSSWYF; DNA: TGTGCCAGCAGCCAGGACTTGTCTCCCTCTTCTTGGTATTTT
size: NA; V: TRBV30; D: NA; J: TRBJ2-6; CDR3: CAWSVLVSSGANVLTF; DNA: TGTGCCTGGAGTGTACTTGTGAGCTCTGGGGCCAACGTCCTGACTTTC
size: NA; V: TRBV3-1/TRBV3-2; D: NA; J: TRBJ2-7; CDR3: CASSSYSDTRAQYF; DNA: TGTGCCAGCAGCTCGTACTCGGACACACGGGCGCAGTACTTC
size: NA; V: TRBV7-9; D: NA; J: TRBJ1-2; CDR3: CASSLGGISYTF; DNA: TGTGCCAGCAGCTTAGGAGGAATAAGCTACACCTTC
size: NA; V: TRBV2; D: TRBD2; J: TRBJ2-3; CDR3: CASRERGGTDTQYF; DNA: TGTGCCAGCAGGGAGCGGGGGGGCACAGATACGCAGTATTTT
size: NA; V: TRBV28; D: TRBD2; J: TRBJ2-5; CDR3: CASSFPAGGLPETQYF; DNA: TGTGCCAGCAGTTTCCCAGCGGGGGGGCTTCCAGAGACCCAGTACTTC
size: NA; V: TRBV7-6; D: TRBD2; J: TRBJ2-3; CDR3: CASSSSGGDTQYF; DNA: TGTGCCAGCAGCTCCTCCGGGGGGGATACGCAGTATTTT
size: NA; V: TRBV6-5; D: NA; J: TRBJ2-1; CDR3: CASSYLNEQFF; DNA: TGTGCCAGCAGTTACTTAAATGAGCAGTTCTTC